A selection of T cell receptor beta chains follows, all from one sample in a study of T cells in Graves' hyperthyroidism and ophthalmopathy. TCRdb recomputed calls from the multiplex PCR reads with MiXCR, one row per CDR3 protein. The sample carries about 610,000 distinct CDR3 sequences, around 15% recorded once. What was sequenced was blood. The receptors were gathered from a middle-aged woman with Graves' ophthalmopathy. The CDR3 runs from the conserved cysteine through the conserved F or W.

CASSPPRGRPYEQYF TRBV11-2
CASSIEASSGGAGHTDTQYF TRBV19
CASSLEQGTETQYF TRBV11-2
CASSSLPGQGDSPLHF TRBV9
CASSLTGGRAFF TRBV6-1
CASTGSQLTYTQYF TRBV2
CASSQVVPAGGPRSYNEQFF TRBV3-1
CASSLGVGSYNEQFF TRBV11-2
CSARDPNKLDEQYF TRBV20-1
CASSQGEGGHGTQYF TRBV4-1
CSASGSGTQFSGQQETQYF TRBV20-1
CASSQDHRGSGNTIYF TRBV3-1
CASSIRDRLSYNEQFF TRBV11-2
CASSPLAGQGQPQHF TRBV18
CASSHSSNQPQHF TRBV28
CASSLFRKNTEAFF TRBV11-2
CASSRKRIGYGYTF TRBV28
CASSPERGTSPLHF TRBV7-9
CSARDPWGMNTEAFF TRBV20-1
CASSFPGAITDTQYF TRBV5-6
CASSQTSYEQYF TRBV7-8
CASGVTDTQYF TRBV2
CASSVGQGDGYTF TRBV7-9
CASSYSASYSNQPQHF TRBV6-2/TRBV6-3
CASSERTRWETQYF TRBV2
CASSLTDLAGSNEQFF TRBV11-2
CSARDGVAGTETQYF TRBV20-1
CSARVDGTSGRGLNEQFF TRBV20-1
CASSYSTSGINEQFF TRBV6-5
CASSQEGREIMDEQFF TRBV3-1
CASSITGTGDGEQYF TRBV12-3/TRBV12-4
CASSYWSPDTGELCF TRBV6-6
CSARVGSEDQPQHF TRBV20-1
CASTALAGGPTDTQYF TRBV27
CASSYSGLGYSGNTIYF TRBV6-5
CASSRDAYYEQYF TRBV7-8